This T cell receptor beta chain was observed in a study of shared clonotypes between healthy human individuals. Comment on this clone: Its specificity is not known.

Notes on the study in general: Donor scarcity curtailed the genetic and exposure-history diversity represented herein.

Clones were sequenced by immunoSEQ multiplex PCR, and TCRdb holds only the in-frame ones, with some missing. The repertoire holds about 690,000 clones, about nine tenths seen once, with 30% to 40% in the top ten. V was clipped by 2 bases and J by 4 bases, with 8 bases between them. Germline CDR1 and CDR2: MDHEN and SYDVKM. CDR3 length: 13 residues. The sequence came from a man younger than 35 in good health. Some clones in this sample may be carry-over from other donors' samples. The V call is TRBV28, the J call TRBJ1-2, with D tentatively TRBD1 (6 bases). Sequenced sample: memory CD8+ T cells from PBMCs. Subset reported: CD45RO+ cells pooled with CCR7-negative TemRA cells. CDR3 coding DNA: TGTGCCAGCAGTTTAGACAGGACCTATGGCTACACCTTC. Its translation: CASSLDRTYGYTF.